The present entry profiles one TCR beta chain with its context. This entry is derived from a study of blood T cell repertoires in COVID-19. Study-wide background: Samples came from the United States, Italy and Spain, spanning acute and convalescent COVID-19. The cDNA or gDNA used as material had been derived from T cells, B-cell-depleted T cells, or PBMCs.

As originally analysed: Nucleated cell number was recorded as an estimate derived from reference gene primer amplification. Profiled with immunoSEQ multiplex PCR; TCRdb holds only in-frame clones, not every one. V and J calls and clone size are copied from that table; D and trimming were computed from the DNA. The sample holds 200,000 to 250,000 clones, approximately 80% seen once. The sequence came from a woman aged 80 or older with acute or convalescent COVID-19. Sequencing was performed on peripheral blood.

The CDR3 is CASSLTSAGGQPQHF. Here the CDR3 DNA reads TGTGCCAGCAGCTTAACCTCTGCAGGGGGTCAGCCCCAGCATTTT. V and J are TRBV7-2 and TRBJ1-5, with 7 positions matching TRBD1. The V segment lost 2 bases and the J segment 6 bases; nucleotides outside the gene matches: 7. Germline V gives CDR1 SGHTA, CDR2 FQGNSA. The CDR3 has 15 residues.